These T cell receptor beta chains were read from a single sample in a study of cytomegalovirus exposure and HLA in healthy donors. Libraries were prepared by immunoSEQ multiplex PCR; TCRdb keeps only in-frame clonotypes and omits some of them. This sample yields roughly 200,000 clones, of which almost 85% are seen a single time; approximately 2.1% belongs to the top ten. Sequencing was performed on PBMCs. The receptors were gathered from a woman aged 45-65 years in good health and CMV-seronegative. Both conserved end residues are part of each CDR3. Fields, in order: D gene, CDR3 length, V gene, clone size, J gene, CDR3 DNA, CDR3 protein. The D gene is left open where the match is weak. Not every row has a clone size; where given, it reads once, few, many or a size class.

-	17	TRBV5-1	-	TRBJ2-3	TGCGCCAGCAGCTTGGCCAGAGGAGGCGGCAGCACAGATACGCAGTATTTT	CASSLARGGGSTDTQYF
-	15	TRBV7-9	once	TRBJ2-1	TGTGCCAGCAGCTTATCAACGGTGCCATACAATGAGCAGTTCTTC	CASSLSTVPYNEQFF
TRBD2	14	TRBV7-9	many	TRBJ2-1	TGTGCCAGCAGCTTTGGGACTAGCGACAATGAGCAGTTCTTC	CASSFGTSDNEQFF
TRBD2	17	TRBV27	-	TRBJ2-7	TGTGCCAGCAGCTGGGGTTTGACTAGCGGAAGCTCCTACGAGCAGTACTTC	CASSWGLTSGSSYEQYF
TRBD1	15	TRBV7-9	-	TRBJ1-2	TGTGCCAGCAGCATATCCGGGACAGGAGAATATGGCTACACCTTC	CASSISGTGEYGYTF
-	13	TRBV7-9	-	TRBJ2-3	TGTGCCAGCAGCTTAGTCGGGACAGATACGCAGTATTTT	CASSLVGTDTQYF
-	18	TRBV11-2	-	TRBJ1-1	TGTGCCAGCAGCTTAGGGGCGTCCTCAGGGTGGGGGAACACTGAAGCTTTCTTT	CASSLGASSGWGNTEAFF
-	13	TRBV28	-	TRBJ1-1	TGTGCCAGCAGTTTACCGAGGCCCACTGAAGCTTTCTTT	CASSLPRPTEAFF
TRBD2	15	TRBV9	few	TRBJ2-7	TGTGCCAGCAGCGGTGGTCAGGGAGGGGCCTACGAGCAGTACTTC	CASSGGQGGAYEQYF
TRBD2	14	TRBV6-6	few	TRBJ2-2	TGTGCCAGCAATATGGGGACTAGCGTCGGGGAGCTGTTTTTT	CASNMGTSVGELFF
TRBD1	15	TRBV11-3	-	TRBJ2-5	TGTGCCAGCAGCCTAACCGGGACAGAACAAGAGACCCAGTACTTC	CASSLTGTEQETQYF
TRBD2	16	TRBV5-1	-	TRBJ2-1	TGCGCCAGCAGTTTCGGGGGGGTCGGTGGATACAATGAGCAGTTCTTC	CASSFGGVGGYNEQFF
-	13	TRBV27	-	TRBJ2-7	TGTGCCAGCAGTTTCCGGGGCTCCTACGAGCAGTACTTC	CASSFRGSYEQYF
-	15	TRBV14	-	TRBJ2-7	TGTGCCAGCAGCCAAGATTGGGCAGCAGCCTACGAGCAGTACTTC	CASSQDWAAAYEQYF
TRBD2	16	TRBV6-1	-	TRBJ2-1	TGTGCCAGCAGTGAGGGGGCTAGCGGGAGAACGAATGAGCAGTTCTTC	CASSEGASGRTNEQFF
-	13	TRBV7-8	-	TRBJ1-2	TGTGCCAGCAGCAAGGGGAAGGACTATGGCTACACCTTC	CASSKGKDYGYTF
-	15	TRBV4-1	-	TRBJ1-5	TGCGCCAGCAGCCAAGTGTCGGAGTCTAATCAGCCCCAGCATTTT	CASSQVSESNQPQHF
TRBD1	14	TRBV6-1	-	TRBJ2-7	TGTGCCAGCAGGATAGACAGGGGGGCCTACGAGCAGTACTTC	CASRIDRGAYEQYF
-	13	TRBV18	-	TRBJ2-2	TGTGCCAGCTCACCTGTATACACCGGGGAGCTGTTTTTT	CASSPVYTGELFF
TRBD2	16	TRBV18	-	TRBJ2-7	TGTGCCAGCTCCGCCCTTGGTAGCGGGAGCTCCTACGAGCAGTACTTC	CASSALGSGSSYEQYF
TRBD1	15	TRBV12-5	-	TRBJ2-5	TGTGCTAGTGGTTTGGGCCGGGACAGGGAAGAGACCCAGTACTTC	CASGLGRDREETQYF
TRBD2	19	TRBV30	-	TRBJ2-7	TGTGCCTGGAGCGGGAGATTCGGACTAGCGGGTGCAAGCTCCTACGAGCAGTACTTC	CAWSGRFGLAGASSYEQYF
-	16	TRBV5-4	once	TRBJ2-3	TGTGCCAGCAGCTACTACGGGACACAACGCACAGATACGCAGTATTTT	CASSYYGTQRTDTQYF
TRBD2	19	TRBV18	-	TRBJ2-5	TGTGCCAGCTCACCCCAACCGGGACTAGCGGGAACGATTCAAGAGACCCAGTACTTC	CASSPQPGLAGTIQETQYF
TRBD2	13	TRBV6-5	-	TRBJ2-5	TGTGCCAGCGGGGGACTAGCGGGAGAGACCCAGTACTTC	CASGGLAGETQYF
TRBD2	18	TRBV13	-	TRBJ2-3	TGTGCCAGCAGCTACCGGACTAGCGGGAGACGGGGCACAGATACGCAGTATTTT	CASSYRTSGRRGTDTQYF
TRBD1	17	TRBV6-1	-	TRBJ1-2	TGTGCCAGCAGTGAAAGGGCCGTCCAGGGGGCTTTATATGGCTACACCTTC	CASSERAVQGALYGYTF
-	13	TRBV18	-	TRBJ2-3	TGTGCCAGCTCACCACTCGCGTCGGATACGCAGTATTTT	CASSPLASDTQYF
-	16	TRBV27	-	TRBJ2-3	TGTGCCAGCAGTGAACAGGGCAGAGGTGGTATCGATACGCAGTATTTT	CASSEQGRGGIDTQYF
TRBD1	15	TRBV6-1	-	TRBJ1-4	TGTGCCAGCAGTAATGGACAGGGAGAAAATGAAAAACTGTTTTTT	CASSNGQGENEKLFF
-	14	TRBV6-1	-	TRBJ2-3	TGTGCCAACAGAGGGGGAGGGTCACCAGATACGCAGTATTTT	CANRGGGSPDTQYF
-	14	TRBV30	-	TRBJ1-4	TGTGCCTGGAGTAATCGGGGATCGAACGAAAAACTGTTTTTT	CAWSNRGSNEKLFF
-	15	TRBV5-6	-	TRBJ2-1	TGTGCCAGCAGCTTGGGCGCCTCGAGGAGGAATGAGCAGTTCTTC	CASSLGASRRNEQFF
-	14	TRBV6-1	-	TRBJ1-2	TGTGCCAGCAGTGAAGCAGCAGGGCACTATGGCTACACCTTC	CASSEAAGHYGYTF
TRBD2	17	TRBV5-1	few	TRBJ2-3	TGCGCCAGCAGCTTGGGCGCGGGAGGGGGCCTCACAGATACGCAGTATTTT	CASSLGAGGGLTDTQYF
TRBD2	15	TRBV7-9	few	TRBJ2-1	TGTGCCAGCAGTTCCGGGACTAGGAGACGAAATGAGCAGTTCTTC	CASSSGTRRRNEQFF
TRBD2	14	TRBV5-1	-	TRBJ2-7	TGCGCCAGCAGCTTGGCCGCGGGAGTAGGGGAGCAGTACTTC	CASSLAAGVGEQYF
TRBD1	12	TRBV19	-	TRBJ1-1	TGTGCCACCAGGGGGACGAACACTGAAGCTTTCTTT	CATRGTNTEAFF
TRBD1	17	TRBV5-6	few	TRBJ2-1	TGTGCCAGCAGTCCTCCCCCCGGGACAGGGTTATTATATGAGCAGTTCTTC	CASSPPPGTGLLYEQFF
TRBD1	12	TRBV6-5	-	TRBJ2-7	TGTGCCAGCAGTCCGGGACAGGGGCGGCAGTACTTC	CASSPGQGRQYF
TRBD1	14	TRBV30	-	TRBJ1-1	TGTGCCTATTCGAGGGGATCGACAGGGGCAGAATCTTTCTTT	CAYSRGSTGAESFF
TRBD2	15	TRBV28	-	TRBJ2-7	TGTGCCAGCAGTTCGGGGACTAGCGGTTCCCCCGAGCAGTACTTC	CASSSGTSGSPEQYF
TRBD2	16	TRBV9	-	TRBJ2-5	TGTGCCAGCAGCAGGACTAGCGGGAGGGCCTGGGAGACCCAGTACTTC	CASSRTSGRAWETQYF
TRBD2	13	TRBV9	-	TRBJ2-5	TGTGCCAGCAGAGGATCCGGGACTAGTGGGTTGCACTTC	CASRGSGTSGLHF
-	16	TRBV27	-	TRBJ2-7	TGTGCCAGCAGTCCTCGGGGTCAGGGGCGATACTACGAGCAGTACTTC	CASSPRGQGRYYEQYF
-	13	TRBV2	-	TRBJ1-1	TGTGCCAGCAGTACAGGGTTCAGCCAGGAAGCTTTCTTT	CASSTGFSQEAFF
-	14	TRBV5-8	once	TRBJ1-1	TGTGCCAGCAGCTTAAGAAGCGGGAACACTGAAGCTTTCTTT	CASSLRSGNTEAFF
-	14	TRBV7-2	once	TRBJ1-5	TGTGCCAGCAGCCCGGACAGCCTAAATCGGCCCCAGCATTTT	CASSPDSLNRPQHF
TRBD1	15	TRBV7-2	few	TRBJ2-1	TGTGCCAGCAGCCCAGGACAGGGGATGTACAATGAGCAGTTCTTC	CASSPGQGMYNEQFF
-	18	TRBV28	-	TRBJ2-7	TGTGCCAGCAGTTCCGTCGGCCTGGGACTGGGAAGCTCCTACGAGCAGTACTTC	CASSSVGLGLGSSYEQYF
-	15	TRBV5-1	-	TRBJ2-2	TGCGCCAGCAGCTTGGCAGCAGGGATGAACGGGGAGCTGTTTTTT	CASSLAAGMNGELFF